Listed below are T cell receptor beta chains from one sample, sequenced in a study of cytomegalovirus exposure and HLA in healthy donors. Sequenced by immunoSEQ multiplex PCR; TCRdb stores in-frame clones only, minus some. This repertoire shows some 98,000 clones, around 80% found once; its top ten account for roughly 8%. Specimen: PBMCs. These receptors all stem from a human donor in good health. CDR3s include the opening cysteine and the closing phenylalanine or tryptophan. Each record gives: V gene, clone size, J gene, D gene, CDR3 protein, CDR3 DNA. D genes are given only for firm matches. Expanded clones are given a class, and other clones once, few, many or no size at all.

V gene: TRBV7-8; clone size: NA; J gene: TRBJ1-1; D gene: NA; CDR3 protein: CASSLLSTEAFF; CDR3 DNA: TGTGCCAGCAGCTTACTTTCCACTGAAGCTTTCTTT
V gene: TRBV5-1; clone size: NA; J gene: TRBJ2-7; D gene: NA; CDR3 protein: CASSHTISYEQYF; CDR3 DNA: TGCGCCAGCAGCCACACGATATCCTACGAGCAGTACTTC
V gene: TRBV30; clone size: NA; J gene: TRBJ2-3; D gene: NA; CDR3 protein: CAWSVPRADTQYF; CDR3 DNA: TGTGCCTGGAGTGTACCCCGGGCAGATACGCAGTATTTT
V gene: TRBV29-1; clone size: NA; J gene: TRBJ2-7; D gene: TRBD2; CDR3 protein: CSALDGGFHEQYF; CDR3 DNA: TGCAGCGCTCTGGACGGGGGGTTTCACGAGCAGTACTTC
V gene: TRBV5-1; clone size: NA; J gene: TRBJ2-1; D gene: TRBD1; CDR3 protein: CASSGSGTEYNEQFF; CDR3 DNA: TGCGCCAGCAGCGGTTCCGGGACAGAATACAATGAGCAGTTCTTC
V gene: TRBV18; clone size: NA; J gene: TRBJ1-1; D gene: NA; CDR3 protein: CASSPLGVQGPAPTEAFF; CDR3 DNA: TGTGCCAGCTCACCCCTGGGGGTACAGGGACCCGCGCCGACTGAAGCTTTCTTT
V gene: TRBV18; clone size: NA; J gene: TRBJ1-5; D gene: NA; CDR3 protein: CASSPYQGKDQPQHF; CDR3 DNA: TGTGCCAGCTCACCTTACCAGGGGAAGGATCAGCCCCAGCATTTT
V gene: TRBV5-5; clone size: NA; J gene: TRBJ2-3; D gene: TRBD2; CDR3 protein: CASSLLTSGSTDTQYF; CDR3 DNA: TGTGCCAGCAGCTTACTGACTAGCGGGAGCACAGATACGCAGTATTTT
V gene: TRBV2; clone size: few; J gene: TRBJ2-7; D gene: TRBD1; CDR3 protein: CASNLQGAVYEQYF; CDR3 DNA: TGTGCCAGCAACCTACAGGGGGCGGTTTACGAGCAGTACTTC
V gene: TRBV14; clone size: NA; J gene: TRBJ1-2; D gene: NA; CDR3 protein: CASSQDQVPYGYTF; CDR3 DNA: TGTGCCAGCAGCCAAGACCAGGTGCCCTATGGCTACACCTTC
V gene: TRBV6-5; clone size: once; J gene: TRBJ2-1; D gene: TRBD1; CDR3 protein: CASSFSGTGKGNEQFF; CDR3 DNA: TGTGCCAGCAGTTTTTCCGGGACAGGGAAAGGTAATGAGCAGTTCTTC
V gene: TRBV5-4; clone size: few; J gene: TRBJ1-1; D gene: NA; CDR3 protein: CASSFLGSPEAFF; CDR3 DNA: TGTGCCAGCAGCTTCTTGGGGAGCCCTGAAGCTTTCTTT
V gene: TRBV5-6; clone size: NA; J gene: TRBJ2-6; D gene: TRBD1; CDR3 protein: CASSWRTGISGANVLTF; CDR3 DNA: TGTGCCAGCAGCTGGAGGACAGGTATCTCTGGGGCCAACGTCCTGACTTTC
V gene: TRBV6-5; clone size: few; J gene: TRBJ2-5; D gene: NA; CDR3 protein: CASSYGQVKETQYF; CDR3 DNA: TGTGCCAGCAGTTACGGGCAAGTAAAAGAGACCCAGTACTTC
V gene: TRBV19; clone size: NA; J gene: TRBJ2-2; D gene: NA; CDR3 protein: CASRDPGVTGELFF; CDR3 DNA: TGTGCCAGTAGGGACCCCGGGGTAACCGGGGAGCTGTTTTTT
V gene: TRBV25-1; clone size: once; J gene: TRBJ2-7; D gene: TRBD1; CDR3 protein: CASRETRTGSSYEQYF; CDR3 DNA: TGTGCCAGCCGCGAGACCCGGACAGGGAGCTCCTACGAGCAGTACTTC
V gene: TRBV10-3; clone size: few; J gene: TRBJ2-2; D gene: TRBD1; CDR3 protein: CASRSGQTNTGELFF; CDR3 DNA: TGTGCCTCGCGCTCGGGACAGACGAACACCGGGGAGCTGTTTTTT
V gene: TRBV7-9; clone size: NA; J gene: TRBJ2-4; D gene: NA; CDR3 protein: CASSLERSKNIQYF; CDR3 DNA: TGTGCCAGCAGCTTAGAACGGTCCAAAAACATTCAGTACTTC
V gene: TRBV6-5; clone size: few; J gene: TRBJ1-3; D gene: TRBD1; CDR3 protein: CASSYSEGARGNTIYF; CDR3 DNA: TGTGCCAGCAGTTACTCGGAGGGGGCGAGGGGAAACACCATATATTTT
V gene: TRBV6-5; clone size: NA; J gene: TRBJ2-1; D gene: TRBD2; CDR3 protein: CASSSRLAGSYNEQFF; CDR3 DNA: TGTGCCAGCAGTTCCCGACTAGCGGGGTCCTACAATGAGCAGTTCTTC
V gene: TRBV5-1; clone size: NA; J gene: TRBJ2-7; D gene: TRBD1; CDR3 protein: CASSRGQGVFDEQYF; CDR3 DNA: TGCGCCAGCAGCCGAGGACAGGGAGTCTTCGACGAGCAGTACTTC
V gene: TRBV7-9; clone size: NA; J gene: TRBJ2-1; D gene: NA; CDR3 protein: CASSLGGPRYNEQFF; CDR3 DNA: TGTGCCAGCAGCTTAGGGGGGCCTCGCTACAATGAGCAGTTCTTC
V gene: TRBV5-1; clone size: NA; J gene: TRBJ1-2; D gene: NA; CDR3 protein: CASSLRLSSTYGYTF; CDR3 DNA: TGCGCCAGCAGCCTTCGACTTAGTTCTACCTATGGCTACACCTTC
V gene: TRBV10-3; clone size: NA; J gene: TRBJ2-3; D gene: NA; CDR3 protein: CAISESGRGPDTQYF; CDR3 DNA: TGTGCCATCAGTGAGTCTGGCAGGGGCCCAGATACGCAGTATTTT
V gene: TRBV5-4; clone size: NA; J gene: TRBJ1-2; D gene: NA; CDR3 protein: CASSFGDSGRTSPYGYTF; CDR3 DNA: TGTGCCAGCAGCTTCGGGGATAGCGGCAGGACGTCTCCTTATGGCTACACCTTC
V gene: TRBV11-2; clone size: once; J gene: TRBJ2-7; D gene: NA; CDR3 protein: CASSLLGGPYEQYF; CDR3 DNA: TGTGCCAGCAGCTTACTAGGGGGTCCCTACGAGCAGTACTTC
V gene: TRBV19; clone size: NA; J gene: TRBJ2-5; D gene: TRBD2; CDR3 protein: CASSIGLAGSRETQYF; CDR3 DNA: TGTGCCAGTAGTATTGGACTAGCGGGTAGCAGGGAGACCCAGTACTTC
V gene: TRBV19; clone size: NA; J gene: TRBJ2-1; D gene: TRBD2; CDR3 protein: CASSIFPAGSSNEQFF; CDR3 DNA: TGTGCCAGTAGTATATTCCCAGCGGGGTCGAGCAATGAGCAGTTCTTC
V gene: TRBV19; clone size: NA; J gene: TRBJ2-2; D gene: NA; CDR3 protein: CASSIEGRRQKNTGELFF; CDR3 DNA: TGTGCCAGTAGTATTGAAGGACGGAGGCAAAAGAACACCGGGGAGCTGTTTTTT
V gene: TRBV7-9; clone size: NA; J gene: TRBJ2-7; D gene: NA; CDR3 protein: CASSSYGTNRAYEQYF; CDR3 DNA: TGTGCCAGCAGCTCGTATGGGACAAATAGGGCCTACGAGCAGTACTTC
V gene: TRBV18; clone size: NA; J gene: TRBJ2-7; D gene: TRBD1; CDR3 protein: CASSPKGQGSEQYF; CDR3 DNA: TGTGCCAGCTCACCAAAGGGACAGGGAAGCGAGCAGTACTTC
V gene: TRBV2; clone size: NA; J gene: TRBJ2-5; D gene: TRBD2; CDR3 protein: CASNPRAGDSQTQYF; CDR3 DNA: TGTGCCAGCAATCCTAGAGCGGGAGATTCACAGACCCAGTACTTC
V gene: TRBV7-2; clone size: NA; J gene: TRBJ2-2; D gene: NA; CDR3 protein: CASSLATYGELFF; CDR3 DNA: TGTGCCAGCAGCTTAGCGACTTATGGGGAGCTGTTTTTT
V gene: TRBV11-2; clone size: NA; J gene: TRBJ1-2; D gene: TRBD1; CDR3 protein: CASSLPGRQGAQNGYTF; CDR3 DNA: TGTGCCAGCAGCTTGCCGGGACGGCAGGGGGCACAGAATGGCTACACCTTC
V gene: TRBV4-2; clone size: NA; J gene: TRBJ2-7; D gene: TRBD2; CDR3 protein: CASSREGTSGGYEQYF; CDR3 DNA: TGTGCCAGCAGCCGCGAAGGGACTAGCGGGGGTTACGAGCAGTACTTC
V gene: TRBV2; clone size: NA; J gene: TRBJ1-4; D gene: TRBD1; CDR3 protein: CASSYSDGTGLDEKLFF; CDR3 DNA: TGTGCCAGCAGTTACTCAGACGGGACAGGGTTGGATGAAAAACTGTTTTTT
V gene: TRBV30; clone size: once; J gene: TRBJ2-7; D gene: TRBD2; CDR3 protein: CAWSRLAGSSEQYF; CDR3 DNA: TGTGCCTGGAGTAGGCTAGCGGGAAGTAGCGAGCAGTACTTC
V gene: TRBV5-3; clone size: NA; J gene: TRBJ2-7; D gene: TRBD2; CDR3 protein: CARSSGVGRGVYEQYF; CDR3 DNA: TGTGCCAGAAGCTCGGGAGTGGGGCGGGGGGTCTACGAGCAGTACTTC
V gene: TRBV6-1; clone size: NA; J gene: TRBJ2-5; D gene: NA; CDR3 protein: CASSDTPGGLETQYF; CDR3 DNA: TGTGCCAGCAGTGATACCCCGGGTGGGTTGGAGACCCAGTACTTC
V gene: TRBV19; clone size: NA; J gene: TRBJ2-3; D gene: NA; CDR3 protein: CASSSGSPTDTQYF; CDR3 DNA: TGTGCCAGTAGTTCGGGATCCCCCACAGATACGCAGTATTTT
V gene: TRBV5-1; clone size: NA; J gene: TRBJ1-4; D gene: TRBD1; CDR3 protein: CASSLGDRGEEKLFF; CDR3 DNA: TGCGCCAGCAGCTTGGGGGACAGGGGCGAAGAAAAACTGTTTTTT
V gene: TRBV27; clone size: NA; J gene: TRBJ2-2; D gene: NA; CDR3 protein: CASSNSLNTGELFF; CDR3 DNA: TGTGCCAGCAGTAACAGCTTGAACACCGGGGAGCTGTTTTTT
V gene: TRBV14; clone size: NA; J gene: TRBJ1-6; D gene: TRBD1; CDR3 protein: CASSQQGVGVSPLHF; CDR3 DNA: TGTGCCAGCAGCCAACAGGGGGTTGGTGTCTCACCCCTCCACTTT
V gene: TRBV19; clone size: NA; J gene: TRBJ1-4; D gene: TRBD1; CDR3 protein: CASSPDRGRNEKLFF; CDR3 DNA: TGTGCCAGTAGCCCGGACAGGGGGCGGAATGAAAAACTGTTTTTT
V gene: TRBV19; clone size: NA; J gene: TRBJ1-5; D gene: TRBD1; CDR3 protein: CASSVLQGAGQPQHF; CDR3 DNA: TGTGCCAGTAGTGTGTTACAGGGGGCTGGTCAGCCCCAGCATTTT
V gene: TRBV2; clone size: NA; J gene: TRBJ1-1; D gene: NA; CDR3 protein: CASKGRGGTEAFF; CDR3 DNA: TGTGCCAGCAAAGGACGGGGGGGGACTGAAGCTTTCTTT
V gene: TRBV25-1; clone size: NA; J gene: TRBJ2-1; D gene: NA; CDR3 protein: CASSESWAHNEQFF; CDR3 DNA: TGTGCCAGCAGTGAATCATGGGCGCACAATGAGCAGTTCTTC
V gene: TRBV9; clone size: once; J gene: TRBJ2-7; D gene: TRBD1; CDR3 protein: CASSVAGGQRYEQYF; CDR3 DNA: TGTGCCAGCAGCGTAGCTGGGGGACAGCGCTACGAGCAGTACTTC
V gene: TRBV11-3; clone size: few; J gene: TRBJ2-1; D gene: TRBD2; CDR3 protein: CASSPRTGGGSNEQFF; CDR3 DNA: TGTGCCAGCAGCCCCCGGACGGGAGGGGGGTCCAATGAGCAGTTCTTC
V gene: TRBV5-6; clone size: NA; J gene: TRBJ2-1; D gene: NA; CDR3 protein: CASSLGWTDYNEQFF; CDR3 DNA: TGTGCCAGCAGCTTGGGGTGGACAGACTACAATGAGCAGTTCTTC
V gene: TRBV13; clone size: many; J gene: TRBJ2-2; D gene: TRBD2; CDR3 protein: CASSLRLRREGRDSTGELFF; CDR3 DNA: TGTGCCAGCAGCTTAAGACTGCGTCGGGAGGGCCGGGATAGCACCGGGGAGCTGTTTTTT
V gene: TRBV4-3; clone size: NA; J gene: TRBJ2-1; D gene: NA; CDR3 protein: CASSQDRASVEQFF; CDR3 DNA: TGCGCCAGCAGCCAAGATCGAGCTAGCGTAGAGCAGTTCTTC
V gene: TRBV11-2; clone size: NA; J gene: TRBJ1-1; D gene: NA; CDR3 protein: CASNTGVGGIFTEAFF; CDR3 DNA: TGTGCCAGCAACACCGGCGTGGGGGGGATTTTCACTGAAGCTTTCTTT
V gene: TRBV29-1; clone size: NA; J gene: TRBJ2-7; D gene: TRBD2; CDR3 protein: CSVEGLAGGLFRDEQYF; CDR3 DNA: TGCAGCGTGGAAGGACTAGCGGGGGGCCTCTTTAGGGACGAGCAGTACTTC